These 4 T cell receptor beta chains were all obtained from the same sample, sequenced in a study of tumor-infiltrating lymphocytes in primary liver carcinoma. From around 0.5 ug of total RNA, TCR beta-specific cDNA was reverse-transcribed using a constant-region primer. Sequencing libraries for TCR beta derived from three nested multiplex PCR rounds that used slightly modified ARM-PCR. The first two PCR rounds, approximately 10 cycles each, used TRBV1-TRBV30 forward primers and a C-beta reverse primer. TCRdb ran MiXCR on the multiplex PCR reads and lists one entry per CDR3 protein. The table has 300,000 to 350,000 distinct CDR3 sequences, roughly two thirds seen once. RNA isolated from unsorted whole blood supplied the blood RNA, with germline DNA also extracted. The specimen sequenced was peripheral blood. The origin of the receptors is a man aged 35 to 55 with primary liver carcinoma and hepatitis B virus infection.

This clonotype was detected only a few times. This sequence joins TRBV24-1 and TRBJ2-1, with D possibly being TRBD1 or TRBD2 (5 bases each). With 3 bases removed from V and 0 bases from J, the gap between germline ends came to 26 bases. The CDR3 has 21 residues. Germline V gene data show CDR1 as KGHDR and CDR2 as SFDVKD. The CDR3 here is CATSDTPGGQGTKSSYNEQFF. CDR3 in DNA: TGTGCCACCAGTGATACCCCGGGCGGGCAGGGAACCAAGAGCTCCTACAATGAGCAGTTCTTC.

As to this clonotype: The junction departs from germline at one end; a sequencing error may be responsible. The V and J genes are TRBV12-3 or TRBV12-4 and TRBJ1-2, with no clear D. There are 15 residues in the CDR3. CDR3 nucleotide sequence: TGTGCCGGCAGTAGGTCCCGGGCTTCCAACTATGTCTACACCTTC. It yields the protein CAGSRSRASNYVYTF.

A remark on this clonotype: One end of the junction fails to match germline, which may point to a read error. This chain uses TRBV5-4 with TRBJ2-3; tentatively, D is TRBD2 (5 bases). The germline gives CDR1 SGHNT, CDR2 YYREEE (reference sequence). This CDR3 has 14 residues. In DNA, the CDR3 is TGTGCCAGCAACTTGGGAGCGTTCACAGATACGCAGTATTTT. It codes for CASNLGAFTDTQYF. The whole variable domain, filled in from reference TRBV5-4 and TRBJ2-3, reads ETGVTQSPTHLIKTRGQQVTLRCSSQSGHNTVSWYQQALGQGPQFIFQYYREEENGRGNFPPRFSGLQFPNYSSELNVNALELDDSALYLCASNLGAFTDTQYFGPGTRLTVL.

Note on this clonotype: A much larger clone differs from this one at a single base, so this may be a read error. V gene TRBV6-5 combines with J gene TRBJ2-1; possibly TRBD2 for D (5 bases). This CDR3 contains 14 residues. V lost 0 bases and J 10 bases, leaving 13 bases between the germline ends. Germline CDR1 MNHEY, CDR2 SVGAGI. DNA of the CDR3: TGTGCCAGCAGTTACTCGGGAGTAAAAAACGAGCAGTTCTTC. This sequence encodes CASSYSGVKNEQFF.